This TCR beta chain comes out of a study of cytotoxic CD8 clonotypes in ibrutinib-treated CLL (dated by TCRdb to the early 2020s). Turning to the overall study: The cohort had 11 to 12 relapsed/refractory and approximately 14 treatment-naive patients; 17 to 18 were IGHV unmutated. Responses were partial in roughly 24 patients and complete in 2; after median approximately 5.5 years follow-up, about 14 stayed in remission and approximately 12 progressed. Response samples were obtained after a median of approximately twelve months of treatment, with a range of roughly 6 to 40 months. On average, each sample had roughly 230,000 productive templates and 94,082 productive rearrangements. Of the 90 or so participants in the trial, 25 to 30 had longitudinal samples available. Cryopreserved peripheral blood mononuclear cells were obtained prior to treatment, at the time of response, and at either disease progression or sustained remission. All remission and progressive disease samples were collected while patients were still receiving ibrutinib.

Points the paper makes about the study in general: Baseline clonality was found to be higher than that of age-matched healthy donors and was strongly correlated with circulating CD8+ T-cell counts. Public clonotypes were found to be uncommon and were observed to contract or remain stable during treatment; the increase in clonality was shown to reflect expansion of private clonotypes at ibrutinib response. Clonality increased at ibrutinib response, stayed stable in sustained remission, and fell back toward baseline at progression. Sampling times were not matched between sustained-remission and progressing patients, and lymph node repertoires were not studied.

The label giving this sample's time point can be read as: about eleven months on ibrutinib. Roughly 2 micrograms of genomic DNA were extracted from cryopreserved PBMCs for TCR beta library preparation. Longitudinal blood samples from CLL patients on ibrutinib monotherapy underwent high-throughput TCR beta sequencing. The patients were enrolled in a single-center, open-label phase 2 trial of ibrutinib monotherapy. The goal of deep resolution MiSeq sequencing was a depth between 1 in 1 million and 1 in 200,000 T cells, and coverage averaged 10x per clonotype. The immunoSEQ hsTCRB Kit was used to generate TCR beta libraries. In the source study's methods: The data were analyzed with ImmunoSEQ Analyzer and ImmunoSEQ Data Assistant, and V, D and J gene assignments followed IMGT definitions. Clonality, which ranges from 0 to 1, was calculated as one minus the normalized Shannon entropy of productive rearrangement frequencies. Only overrepresented clonotypes making up at least 0.05% of each patient's repertoire were included in the public clonotype analysis. Repertoires from roughly 13 age-matched healthy donors in immuneACCESS were used as clonality controls. Drawn from immuneACCESS, this table holds only the in-frame rearrangements with V and J called that TCRdb kept. Clones are partly lost; checked studies trace under half to an unresolved V gene and leave the rest unexplained. V and J calls and clone size are those listed in that table; D and trimming were worked out from the DNA. The sample records some 200,000 clones, 75% to 85% of which are singletons. The top ten hold more than 9.5% of the sample.

This clone was found once. Its antigen remains undetermined. Base-call qualities are not available, and no considerably larger clone is one nucleotide away. This clonotype originated in a human donor with chronic lymphocytic leukemia. Sequenced material: PBMCs, taken after 12 months of ibrutinib treatment.

The CDR3 amino acid sequence is: CASSVGQGDGAFF. The nucleotide sequence reads as follows: TGTGCCAGCAGCGTAGGGCAGGGCGACGGAGCTTTCTTT. Recombination linked TRBV9 to TRBJ1-1; the best D guess is TRBD1, with 5 bases matching. The germline V gene encodes CDR1 SGDLS and CDR2 YYNGEE. Its CDR3 holds 13 amino acids, cysteine through phenylalanine. Only the CDR3 part of the read is kept: 39 bases, read in frame from the first base. V gives up 0 bases and J gives up 10 bases, and the segment between their germline ends measures 13 bases.